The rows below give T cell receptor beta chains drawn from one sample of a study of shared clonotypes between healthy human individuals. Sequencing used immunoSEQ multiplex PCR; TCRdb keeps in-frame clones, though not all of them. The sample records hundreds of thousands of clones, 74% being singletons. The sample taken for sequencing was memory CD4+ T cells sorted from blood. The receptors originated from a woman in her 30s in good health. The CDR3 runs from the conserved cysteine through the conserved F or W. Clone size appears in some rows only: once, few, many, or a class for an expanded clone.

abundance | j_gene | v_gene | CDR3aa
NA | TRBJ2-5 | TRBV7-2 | CASSLVYLQETQYF
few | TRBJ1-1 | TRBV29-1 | CSVTAIQGTEAFF
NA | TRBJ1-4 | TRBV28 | CASSLISGSGGKLFF
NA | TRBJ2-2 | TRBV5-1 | CASSLGGEKLFF
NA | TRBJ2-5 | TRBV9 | CASSGTGAQETQYF
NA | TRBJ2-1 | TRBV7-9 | CASSFGNSYSYNEQFF
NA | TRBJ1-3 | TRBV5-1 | CASSLAYRGPTTGFGNTIYF
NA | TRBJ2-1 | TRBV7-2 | CASSLDSGGYYEQFF
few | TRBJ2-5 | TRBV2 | CASTRIESGSQETQYF
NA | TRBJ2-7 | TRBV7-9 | CASSRIAGAYEQYF
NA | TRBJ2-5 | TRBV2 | CASIRELGGETQYF
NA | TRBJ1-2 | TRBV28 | CASSRSGASSYGYTF
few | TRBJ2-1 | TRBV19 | CASSTSLGTGGYNEQFF
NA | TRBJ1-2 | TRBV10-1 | CASSPSGQEGYTF
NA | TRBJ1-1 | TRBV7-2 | CASSLVGSTNTEAFF
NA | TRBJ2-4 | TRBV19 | CASSSPGTDKNIQYF
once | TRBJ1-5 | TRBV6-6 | CASSQGGNSRNQPQHF
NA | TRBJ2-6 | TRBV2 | CASSELKPTSGANVLTF
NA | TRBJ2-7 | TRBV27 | CASSTMSLAGRPYEQYF
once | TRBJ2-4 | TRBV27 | CASRTGRDVTKNIQYF
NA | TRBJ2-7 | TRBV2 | CASSEAGHSYEQYF
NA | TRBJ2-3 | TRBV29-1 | CSAWGGSGGDTQYF